This T cell receptor beta chain emerged from a study of cytomegalovirus exposure and HLA in healthy donors. This CDR3 comprises 13 residues. The germline CDR1 and CDR2 sequences are LNHDA and SQIVND (reference sequence). V was clipped by 0 bases and J by 7 bases, with 9 bases between them. The table came from immunoSEQ multiplex PCR; TCRdb's copy has only in-frame clones and leaves some out. The sample includes around 110,000 clones, 88% of them seen just once. Overall study findings and caveats: The tendency of first-cohort TCR clusters to co-occur in the roughly 110 validation repertoires was the finding of a later analysis. Cytomegalovirus-associated TCR beta chains were listed, numbering roughly 150.

In the case of this clone: What it binds is unknown.

The sequence was collected from a woman under 30 in good health and CMV-seropositive. Sequencing used PBMCs. The chain uses TRBV19 and TRBJ1-2; possibly TRBD1 for D (6 bases). The CDR3 reads CASSIEGRGGYTF. The CDR3 DNA sequence: TGTGCCAGTAGTATAGAAGGCAGGGGTGGCTACACCTTC.